The clone carrying this TCR beta chain showed up just a few times. Its antigen is still unknown. The CDR3 consists of 14 residues. Germline V gives CDR1 MDHEN, CDR2 SYDVKM. The J segment lost 6 bases and the V segment lost 2 bases, leaving 2 bases of the junction unmatched. This sample stems from a study of early T cells in non-severe SARS-CoV-2 infection. Whole-study context: Chains stayed unpaired after sequencing of bulk RNA from unsorted whole blood. Findings of the study overall: Matching against VDJdb likely underestimated virus-specific expansions, favoring anti-spike CD8.

Attachment of unique molecular identifiers to individual cDNA molecules was performed. TCRdb passed the 5' RACE reads through MiXCR, listing each CDR3 protein once. Found here are tens of thousands of distinct CDR3 sequences, approximately 13% of them singletons; the top ten hold about 8.6%. The rearrangement uses TRBV28 and TRBJ2-2, with TRBD1 matching 8 bases. This TCR was sampled from an adult who was a healthcare worker with PCR-confirmed SARS-CoV-2 infection or an uninfected control (not recorded which). The sample was whole blood. CDR3 nucleotide sequence: TGTGCCAGCAGTTTAACACAGGGGGCCGGGGAGCTGTTTTTT. Protein product: CASSLTQGAGELFF.